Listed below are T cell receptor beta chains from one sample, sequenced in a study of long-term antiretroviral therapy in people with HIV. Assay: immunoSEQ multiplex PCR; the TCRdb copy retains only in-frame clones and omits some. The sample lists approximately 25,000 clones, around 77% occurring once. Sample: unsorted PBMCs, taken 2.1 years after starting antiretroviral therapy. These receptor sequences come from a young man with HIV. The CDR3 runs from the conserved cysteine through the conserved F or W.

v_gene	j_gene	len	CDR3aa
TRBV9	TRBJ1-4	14	CASSVGQGDEKLFF
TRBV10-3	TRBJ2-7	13	CAIRGQGTYEQYF
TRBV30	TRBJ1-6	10	CAWGVAPLHF
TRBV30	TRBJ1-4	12	CAWNPTNEKLFF
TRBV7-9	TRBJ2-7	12	CASSPGNYEQYF
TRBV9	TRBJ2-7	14	CASSVAGGDYEQYF
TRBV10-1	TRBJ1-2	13	CASSESPGMGYTF
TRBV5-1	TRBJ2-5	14	CASRLAGFGETQYF
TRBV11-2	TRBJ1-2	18	CASSFKRPPDRENYGYTF
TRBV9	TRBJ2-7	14	CASSPTGAPYEQYF
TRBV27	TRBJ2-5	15	CASSSGGRGQETQYF
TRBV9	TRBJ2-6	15	CASSARGAGANVLTF
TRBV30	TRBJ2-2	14	CAWMVGSWAGELFF
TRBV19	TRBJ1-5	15	CASSNGRGSNQPQHF
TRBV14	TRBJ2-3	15	CASSQWTGGPDTQYF
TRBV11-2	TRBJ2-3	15	CASSLVQAATDTQYF
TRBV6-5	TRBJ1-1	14	CASSYRQAYTEAFF
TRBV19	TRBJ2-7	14	CASSKPGQTYEQYF
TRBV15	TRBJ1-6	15	CATSRLGQGLSPLHF
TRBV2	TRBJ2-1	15	CASTEEGRSVDEQFF
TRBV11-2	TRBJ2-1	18	CASSPSGKTSQSGGEQFF
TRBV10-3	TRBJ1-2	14	CAIRTDREEYGYTF
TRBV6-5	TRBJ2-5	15	CASSPPLADRETQYF